This passage covers 23 T cell receptor beta chains from one sample sequenced in a study of chronic HIV infection and antiretroviral therapy. Via MiXCR, TCRdb re-called the 5' RACE reads, giving one row per CDR3 protein. The sample holds over 40,000 distinct CDR3 sequences, 15% to 20% seen once. The sequenced sample consisted of peripheral blood. The origin of the receptors is an adult who had HIV and had not received antiretroviral therapy, or was an uninfected healthy control (not recorded which).

This rearrangement joins TRBV29-1 to TRBJ2-3, with 9 bases matching TRBD2. This CDR3 contains 14 residues. Germline V gene data show CDR1 as SQVTM and CDR2 as ANQGSEA. After removal of 3 bases from V and 4 bases from J, the junction contained 5 bases not matched to a gene. DNA for the CDR3: TGCAGCGTTGATCGCGGGAGGGCCGCAGATACGCAGTATTTT. Protein sequence: CSVDRGRAADTQYF.

In its sample, this clonotype was seen a few times. The junction departs from germline at one end; a sequencing error may be responsible. V gene TRBV9 combines with J gene TRBJ2-1, with D possibly called TRBD1 or TRBD2 (6 bases each). The CDR3 loop spans 12 amino acids. CDR1 and CDR2 (germline): SGDLS, YYNGEE. The CDR3 sequence is CASSVDGGEPFF. CDR3 sequence (DNA): TGTGCCAGCAGCGTAGACGGGGGCGAGCCGTTCTTC.

V and J are TRBV14 and TRBJ2-7; D is ambiguous. CDR3 length: 14 residues. V was pared by 5 bases and J by 1 base, with 12 bases between. Germline V lookup: CDR1 SGHDN, CDR2 FVKESK. CDR3 bases: TGTGCCAGCAGCGACACCGCGGCGTCCTACGAGCAGTACTTC. This codes for CASSDTAASYEQYF.

In its sample, this clonotype was seen a few times. The genes are TRBV20-1 and TRBJ2-5, with D perhaps matching TRBD2 (5 bases). CDR1 and CDR2 from the germline V gene are DFQATT and SNEGSKA (reference sequence). V lost 3 bases to trimming and J lost 5 bases, with 19 bases between them. CDR3 length: 15 amino acids. CDR3 region: CSARYPGLRRETQYF. As DNA, the CDR3 is TGCAGTGCTAGGTACCCCGGGCTCCGGAGGGAGACCCAGTACTTC.

This clonotype has only a few counts. J is TRBJ1-1 and V is TRBV29-1; D ambiguous. Germline V gene data show CDR1 as SQVTM and CDR2 as ANQGSEA. V was cut by 4 bases and J by 4 bases, with 4 bases left in between. The CDR3 runs 10 residues. The CDR3 here is CSVGGTEAFF. CDR3 nucleotide sequence: TGCAGCGTTGGCGGCACTGAAGCTTTCTTT.

J is TRBJ2-5 and V is TRBV9, with D perhaps being TRBD1 or TRBD2 (6 bases each). The germline V and J ends were trimmed by 1 base and 5 bases, with 21 bases remaining between them. Germline V lookup: CDR1 SGDLS, CDR2 YYNGEE. The CDR3 spans 17 residues. CDR3 protein: CASSVRPPGGPGETQYF. CDR3 bases: TGTGCCAGCAGCGTAAGGCCCCCTGGGGGGCCAGGGGAGACCCAGTACTTC.

This clonotype was found a few times. The CDR3 coding sequence is TGCGCCAGCAGTCCAGAGACAGGGAGGATTGATTCACCCCTCCACTTT. It encodes CASSPETGRIDSPLHF. This sequence joins TRBV5-1 and TRBJ1-6, with TRBD1 matching over 7 bases. CDR1 and CDR2 (germline): SGHRS, YFSETQ. The CDR3 covers 16 residues. The J segment lost 8 bases and the V segment lost 5 bases, leaving 13 bases of the junction unmatched.

The chain combines TRBV6-2 or TRBV6-3 with TRBJ1-1; D gene ambiguous. The CDR3 has 16 residues. Between the trimmed V and J ends, which lost 2 bases and 3 bases, there was a span of 16 bases. The germline gives CDR1 MNHEY, CDR2 SVGEGT. The CDR3: CASSYQKGEIYTEAFF. The CDR3 DNA sequence: TGTGCCAGCAGTTACCAAAAGGGTGAAATATACACTGAAGCTTTCTTT.

The chain is built from TRBV3-1 and TRBJ1-1; TRBD1 agrees at 9 bases. In germline, CDR1 is LGHDT, CDR2 YNNKEL (reference sequence). V lost 0 bases and J lost 5; bases outside the gene matches: 7. The CDR3 loop spans 16 amino acids. The CDR3 DNA reads as TGTGCCAGCAGCCAAGAAACAGGGGGCGCGGAAACTGAAGCTTTCTTT. Amino acids: CASSQETGGAETEAFF.

The chain links TRBV13 to TRBJ2-3, with no clear D. The V end was cut by 1 base, the J end by 0 bases, with 5 bases between. Germline loops: CDR1 PRHDT, CDR2 FYEKMQ (reference sequence). This CDR3 region has 14 residues. CDR3 in amino acids: CASSLVRSTDTQYF. CDR3 sequence (DNA): TGTGCCAGCAGCTTAGTGCGGAGCACAGATACGCAGTATTTT.

In this sample, this clonotype turned up a few times. This chain connects TRBV6-5 to TRBJ1-1; the match to TRBD1 covers 7 bases. Germline CDR1 and CDR2: MNHEY and SVGAGI. The CDR3 is 13 amino acids. Losses at the gene ends were 6 bases for V and 1 base for J; bases not matched to a gene: 2. CDR3 DNA sequence: TGTGCCAGCAGATGGGACAGGAACACTGAAGCTTTCTTT. Amino acids: CASRWDRNTEAFF.

This clonotype was seen a handful of times. The chain links TRBV29-1 to TRBJ2-3, with D unclear. The CDR3 contains 13 residues. Germline-derived CDR1 and CDR2 are SQVTM and ANQGSEA. Trimming removed 4 bases from V and 0 bases from J, with 8 bases in between. The CDR3 reads CSVGADSTDTQYF. DNA of the CDR3: TGCAGCGTTGGGGCAGATAGCACAGATACGCAGTATTTT.

This clonotype was seen a few times. This chain connects TRBV5-1 to TRBJ2-1; 9 positions match TRBD2. The germline CDR1 and CDR2 sequences are SGHRS and YFSETQ. The CDR3 length is 15 residues. With V trimmed by 7 bases and J by 6 bases, 11 bases remained unmatched. CDR3 in DNA: TGCGCCAGCCACATTAGTAGCGGGAGAAGCAATGAGCAGTTCTTC. Amino acid sequence: CASHISSGRSNEQFF.

The V and J genes are TRBV12-3 or TRBV12-4 and TRBJ2-1; possibly TRBD2 for D (6 bases). The CDR3 has 16 amino acids. V lost 5 bases and J 2 bases, leaving 16 bases between the germline ends. CDR3: CASSLGGRSAYNEQFF. DNA for the CDR3: TGTGCCAGCAGTCTGGGGGGAAGGAGCGCCTACAATGAGCAGTTCTTC.

CDR3 sequence: CASSSTDRVYGYTF. The CDR3 nucleotides are TGTGCCAGCAGTTCGACGGACAGGGTCTATGGCTACACCTTC. J is TRBJ1-2 and V is TRBV6-5, with 8 bases fitting TRBD1. Trimming at V came to 4 bases and at J to 4 bases, leaving 5 bases not matched to a gene. The CDR3 covers 14 residues. Germline lookup yields CDR1 MNHEY and CDR2 SVGAGI.

This clonotype was counted between two and nine times. The CDR3 loop is CASSPGTRNTGELFF. The CDR3 DNA follows: TGTGCCAGCAGTCCAGGGACTAGGAACACCGGGGAGCTGTTTTTT. The chain uses TRBV12-3 or TRBV12-4 and TRBJ2-2; 8 bases line up with TRBD2. Trimming removed 5 bases from V and 1 base from J; junction bases left unmatched: 3. The CDR3 has 15 residues.

V gene TRBV6-2 or TRBV6-3 combines with J gene TRBJ1-1; the D gene is possibly TRBD1 (5 bases). The germline V gene encodes CDR1 MNHEY and CDR2 SVGEGT. V lost 8 bases and J lost 1, with 17 bases in between. The CDR3 is 15 amino acids. The CDR3 bases are TGTGCCAGCGGGGCTCAGACGAAACCGAACACTGAAGCTTTCTTT. Translating gives CASGAQTKPNTEAFF.

The table lists this clonotype with many counts. The rearrangement links TRBV20-1 to TRBJ2-7, with a weak D call TRBD1 (5 bases). The ends were cut back, 5 bases at V and 3 bases at J, with 8 bases in the middle. The CDR3 length is 11 residues. CDR1 is DFQATT, CDR2 SNEGSKA, per germline (reference sequence). The CDR3 DNA reads as TGCAGTGCTGCTGACAGCTACGAGCAGTACTTC. It translates to CSAADSYEQYF.

The V and J genes are TRBV4-1 and TRBJ2-3, with D uncertain. This CDR3 is built from 15 residues. Germline assignment: CDR1 MGHRA and CDR2 YSYEKL. Trimming took off 3 bases at V and 6 bases at J, with 16 bases between the two ends. The CDR3 loop reads CASSHLTADIDTQYF. CDR3 nucleotide sequence: TGCGCCAGCAGCCACCTCACGGCAGATATTGATACGCAGTATTTT.

The chain couples TRBV4-1 to TRBJ2-1; 9 bases are shared with TRBD1. Germline values: CDR1 MGHRA, CDR2 YSYEKL. V lost 0 bases and J lost 9; bases outside the gene matches: 12. The length of the CDR3 is 17 residues. The CDR3 loop is CASSQELGTGIVGEQFF. Here the CDR3 DNA reads TGCGCCAGCAGCCAAGAGCTGGGGACAGGGATCGTGGGTGAGCAGTTCTTC.

The chain joins TRBV12-3 or TRBV12-4 to TRBJ1-5; 8 nucleotides match TRBD1. The CDR3 loop spans 12 amino acids. Unmatched junction bases numbered 9, after V lost 6 bases and J lost 14 bases. The CDR3 bases are TGTGCCAGCAGCCACGGGACAGGTCGAAAGCATTTT. Translating it yields CASSHGTGRKHF.

This chain uses TRBV10-3 with TRBJ2-5; D remains ambiguous. The length of the CDR3 is 11 residues. V lost 6 bases, J lost 4 bases, and 6 bases lay in between. CDR1 is ENHRY and CDR2 is SYGVKD in the germline V gene. This CDR3 is CAISWGETQYF. DNA for the CDR3: TGTGCCATCAGCTGGGGAGAGACCCAGTACTTC.

The chain combines TRBV6-6 with TRBJ2-5, with TRBD2 matching 9 bases. V gave up 0 bases and J gave up 0 bases; unmatched junction bases: 5. CDR1 and CDR2 from the germline V gene are MNHNY and SVGAGI (reference sequence). This CDR3 has 17 amino acids. The CDR3 DNA reads TGTGCCAGCAGTTACTCACCCTCTAGCGGGAACCAAGAGACCCAGTACTTC. It specifies CASSYSPSSGNQETQYF.